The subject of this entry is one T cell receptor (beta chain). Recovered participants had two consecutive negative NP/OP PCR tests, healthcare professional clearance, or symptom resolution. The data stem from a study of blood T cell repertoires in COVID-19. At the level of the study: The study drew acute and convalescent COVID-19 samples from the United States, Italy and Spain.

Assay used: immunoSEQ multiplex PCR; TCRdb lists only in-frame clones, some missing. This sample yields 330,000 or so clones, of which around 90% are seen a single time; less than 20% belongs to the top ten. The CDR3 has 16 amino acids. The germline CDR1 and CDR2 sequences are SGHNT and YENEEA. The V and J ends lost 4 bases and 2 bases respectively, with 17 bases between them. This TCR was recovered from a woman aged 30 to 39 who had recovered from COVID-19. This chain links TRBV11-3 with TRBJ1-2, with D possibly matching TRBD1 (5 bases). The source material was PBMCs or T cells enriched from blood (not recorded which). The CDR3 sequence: CASSSYREGRNYGYTF. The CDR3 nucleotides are TGTGCCAGCAGCTCCTATAGGGAGGGGCGAAACTATGGCTACACCTTC.